This TCR beta chain was found in a study of blood T cell repertoires in COVID-19. The overall study: The United States, Italy and Spain provided the acute and convalescent COVID-19 samples. Sample material is recorded as cDNA or gDNA derived from T cells, B-cell-depleted T cells, or PBMCs.

Recovery among Cohort 3 donors was established by two negative PCRs, clearance, or symptom resolution. Trimming took off 11 bases at V and 1 base at J, with 38 bases between the two ends. The CDR3 length is 21 residues. Germline V lookup: CDR1 LNHDA, CDR2 SQIVND (reference sequence). Study processing details: Quantification of nucleated cells was approximated via reference gene primer amplification. TCRdb's copy holds only in-frame clones and misses some; the assay was immunoSEQ multiplex PCR. V, J and clone size are those of that table, while D and trimming were read from the DNA. The sample has 190,000 or so clones; around 82% are singletons.

The TCR comes from a man aged 40-55 years who had recovered from COVID-19. Sequenced material: PBMCs or T cells enriched from blood (not recorded which). The V call is TRBV19, the J call TRBJ2-5, with D perhaps matching TRBD2 (5 bases). CDR3 region: CAPSRTVGPLEGAGFQETQYF. In DNA form, the CDR3 reads TGTGCCCCTTCGAGGACGGTTGGCCCCCTAGAGGGCGCGGGCTTCCAAGAGACCCAGTACTTC.